This T cell receptor (beta chain) was observed in a study of blood T cells in healthy people across ages. Study-level information: About one barcoded TCR beta cDNA was captured per two T cells.

Together with a sample-barcoded 5' primer, a J-beta primer mix was included in a second PCR lasting roughly 6 to 12 cycles. TCRdb re-called the 5' RACE reads through MiXCR, storing one row per CDR3 protein. The table records fewer than 800,000 distinct CDR3 sequences, about 21% of them present only once. Sequencing input: blood. This clonotype was sampled from a man between 65 and 85 years old in good health.

This CDR3 reads CASSQSASPNEKLFF. The CDR3 coding sequence is TGCGCCAGCAGTCAATCGGCCAGCCCTAATGAAAAACTGTTTTTT. The chain recombines TRBV23-1 with TRBJ1-4; D is undetermined. TRBV23-1 is given ORF status, its function remaining uncertain. Trimming pared 0 bases from V and 3 bases from J, leaving 8 bases between. This CDR3 has 15 residues.